A selection of T cell receptor beta chains follows, all from one sample in a study of T-cell memory formation after mild COVID-19. Via MiXCR, TCRdb re-called the 5' RACE reads, giving one row per CDR3 protein. The sample lists some 300,000 distinct CDR3 sequences; 20% to 25% were seen once. Sequenced input: PBMCs or a T cell subset sorted from them (not recorded which). The receptor set was obtained from a young man who had mild COVID-19 (a few samples of this study predate the infection). Cell type and time point are not known. The CDR3 runs from the conserved cysteine through the conserved F or W. A D gene is named only where the DNA matches it firmly. Expanded clones are given a class, and other clones once, few, many or no size at all.

j_call: TRBJ1-5
v_call: TRBV2
clone_size: -
d_call: TRBD1
cdr3_aa: CASGSDRDQLQPQHF
cdr3_nt: TGTGCCAGCGGCTCTGACAGGGATCAGCTTCAGCCCCAGCATTTT

j_call: TRBJ1-1
v_call: TRBV7-9
clone_size: few
d_call: -
cdr3_aa: CANTRPSSTEAFF
cdr3_nt: TGTGCCAATACGAGGCCGTCGAGCACTGAAGCTTTCTTT

j_call: TRBJ2-5
v_call: TRBV5-1
clone_size: few
d_call: -
cdr3_aa: CASRTGLMTETQYF
cdr3_nt: TGCGCCAGCAGAACGGGCCTCATGACGGAGACCCAGTACTTC

j_call: TRBJ1-2
v_call: TRBV6-2/TRBV6-3
clone_size: -
d_call: -
cdr3_aa: CASRHPGNYGYTF
cdr3_nt: TGTGCCAGCAGGCACCCGGGGAACTATGGCTACACCTTC

j_call: TRBJ2-1
v_call: TRBV7-3
clone_size: few
d_call: -
cdr3_aa: CASSSPVLRSNNEQFF
cdr3_nt: TGTGCCAGCAGCTCCCCCGTTCTGCGGAGTAACAATGAGCAGTTCTTC

j_call: TRBJ2-1
v_call: TRBV7-2
clone_size: -
d_call: -
cdr3_aa: CASSLAQYNEQFF
cdr3_nt: TGTGCCAGCAGCTTAGCACAGTACAATGAGCAGTTCTTC

j_call: TRBJ2-1
v_call: TRBV12-3/TRBV12-4
clone_size: few
d_call: -
cdr3_aa: CASSLVREQFF
cdr3_nt: TGTGCCAGCAGTTTGGTTAGGGAGCAGTTCTTC

j_call: TRBJ2-6
v_call: TRBV6-4
clone_size: many
d_call: -
cdr3_aa: CASSDGSGANVLTF
cdr3_nt: TGTGCCAGCAGTGACGGATCTGGGGCCAACGTCCTGACTTTC

j_call: TRBJ2-6
v_call: TRBV7-2
clone_size: many
d_call: -
cdr3_aa: CASSRPSGANVLTF
cdr3_nt: TGTGCCAGCAGCCGACCCTCTGGGGCCAACGTCCTGACTTTC

j_call: TRBJ2-3
v_call: TRBV2
clone_size: -
d_call: -
cdr3_aa: CASSLRPPDTQYF
cdr3_nt: TGTGCCAGCAGCTTACGACCACCAGATACGCAGTATTTT

j_call: TRBJ1-5
v_call: TRBV6-5
clone_size: -
d_call: TRBD1
cdr3_aa: CASSPQTGEVQPQHF
cdr3_nt: TGTGCCAGCAGTCCCCAGACAGGGGAGGTTCAGCCCCAGCATTTT

j_call: TRBJ2-1
v_call: TRBV7-9
clone_size: medium-sized
d_call: -
cdr3_aa: CASSFNRRQFF
cdr3_nt: TGTGCCAGCAGCTTCAATCGGAGGCAGTTCTTC

j_call: TRBJ1-6
v_call: TRBV12-3/TRBV12-4
clone_size: -
d_call: -
cdr3_aa: CASSLRLTDTPSPYNSPLHF
cdr3_nt: TGTGCCAGCAGTTTAAGGCTTACAGATACCCCATCCCCATATAATTCACCCCTCCACTTT

j_call: TRBJ2-4
v_call: TRBV5-1
clone_size: -
d_call: -
cdr3_aa: CASSLRGGGKNIQYF
cdr3_nt: TGCGCCAGCAGCCTCCGGGGCGGCGGCAAAAACATTCAGTACTTC

j_call: TRBJ1-5
v_call: TRBV20-1
clone_size: few
d_call: -
cdr3_aa: CSAGEAGNQPQHF
cdr3_nt: TGCAGTGCGGGGGAGGCGGGCAATCAGCCCCAGCATTTT

j_call: TRBJ2-5
v_call: TRBV7-2
clone_size: many
d_call: -
cdr3_aa: CASSSWMTSQETQYF
cdr3_nt: TGTGCCAGCAGCTCCTGGATGACTTCCCAAGAGACCCAGTACTTC

j_call: TRBJ2-1
v_call: TRBV25-1
clone_size: few
d_call: TRBD1
cdr3_aa: CASGPTGESEQFF
cdr3_nt: TGTGCCAGCGGACCAACAGGGGAGAGTGAGCAGTTCTTC

j_call: TRBJ1-1
v_call: TRBV21-1
clone_size: -
d_call: -
cdr3_aa: CASSSDRAEAFF
cdr3_nt: TGTGCCAGCAGCTCTGACAGGGCTGAAGCTTTCTTT

j_call: TRBJ1-5
v_call: TRBV18
clone_size: few
d_call: TRBD1
cdr3_aa: CASSLTSGTGVNQPQHF
cdr3_nt: TGTGCCAGCTCACTTACCTCCGGGACAGGGGTCAATCAGCCCCAGCATTTT

j_call: TRBJ2-2
v_call: TRBV28
clone_size: -
d_call: -
cdr3_aa: CASTPRAFSGHNANTGELFF
cdr3_nt: TGTGCCAGCACCCCTCGGGCCTTTTCGGGACATAACGCGAACACCGGGGAGCTGTTTTTT

j_call: TRBJ2-3
v_call: TRBV9
clone_size: few
d_call: -
cdr3_aa: CASSVAWLADTQYF
cdr3_nt: TGTGCCAGCAGCGTAGCGTGGCTGGCAGATACGCAGTATTTT

j_call: TRBJ1-4
v_call: TRBV6-1
clone_size: few
d_call: TRBD1
cdr3_aa: CASMGQYNEKLFF
cdr3_nt: TGTGCCAGCATGGGACAGTATAATGAAAAACTGTTTTTT

j_call: TRBJ2-6
v_call: TRBV24-1
clone_size: -
d_call: -
cdr3_aa: CATSDPSGGDGANVLTF
cdr3_nt: TGTGCCACCAGTGACCCCTCCGGGGGCGATGGGGCCAACGTCCTGACTTTC

j_call: TRBJ1-3
v_call: TRBV20-1
clone_size: -
d_call: -
cdr3_aa: CSARNRLRNTIYF
cdr3_nt: TGCAGTGCTAGAAATCGACTTAGAAACACCATATATTTT

j_call: TRBJ2-3
v_call: TRBV7-8
clone_size: -
d_call: -
cdr3_aa: CASSSWPTGDTDTQYF
cdr3_nt: TGTGCCAGCAGCTCCTGGCCCACTGGGGATACAGATACGCAGTATTTT

j_call: TRBJ2-5
v_call: TRBV7-2
clone_size: few
d_call: -
cdr3_aa: CASSSGLAAYQETQYF
cdr3_nt: TGTGCCAGCAGCAGCGGCCTAGCAGCCTACCAAGAGACCCAGTACTTC

j_call: TRBJ1-5
v_call: TRBV12-3/TRBV12-4
clone_size: -
d_call: -
cdr3_aa: CATQGSADQPQHF
cdr3_nt: TGTGCCACCCAGGGGTCTGCGGATCAGCCCCAGCATTTT

j_call: TRBJ1-4
v_call: TRBV7-9
clone_size: few
d_call: TRBD1
cdr3_aa: CASSLTGDGEKLFF
cdr3_nt: TGTGCCAGCAGCCTGACAGGGGACGGGGAAAAACTGTTTTTT

j_call: TRBJ2-3
v_call: TRBV12-3/TRBV12-4
clone_size: few
d_call: -
cdr3_aa: CASSSWGGPTDTQYF
cdr3_nt: TGTGCCAGCAGTTCCTGGGGGGGGCCCACAGATACGCAGTATTTT